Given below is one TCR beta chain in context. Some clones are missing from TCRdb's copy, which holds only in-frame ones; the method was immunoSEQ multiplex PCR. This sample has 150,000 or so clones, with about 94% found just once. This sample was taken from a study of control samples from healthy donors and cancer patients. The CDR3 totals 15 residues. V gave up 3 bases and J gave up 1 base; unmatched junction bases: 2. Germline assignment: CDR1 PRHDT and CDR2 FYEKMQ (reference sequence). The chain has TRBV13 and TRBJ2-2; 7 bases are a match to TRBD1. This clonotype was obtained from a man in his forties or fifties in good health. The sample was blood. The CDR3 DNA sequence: TGTGCCAGCAGCTTGCAGGGGGTGAACACCGGGGAGCTGTTTTTT. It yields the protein CASSLQGVNTGELFF.